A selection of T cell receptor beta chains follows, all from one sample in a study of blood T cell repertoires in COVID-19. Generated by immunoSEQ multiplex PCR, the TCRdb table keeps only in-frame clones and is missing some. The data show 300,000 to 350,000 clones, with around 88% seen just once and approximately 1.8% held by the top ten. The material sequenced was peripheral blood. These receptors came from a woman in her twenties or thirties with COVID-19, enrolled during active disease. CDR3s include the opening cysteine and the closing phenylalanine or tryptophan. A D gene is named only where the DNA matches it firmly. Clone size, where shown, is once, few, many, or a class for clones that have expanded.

TGTGCCAGCCCGGAACGGGGGGCCGGCGGCTACACCTTC,CASPERGAGGYTF,NA,NA,TRBV2,TRBJ1-2
TGTGCCTGGAGTGCAGGGCCCAATCAGCCCCAGCATTTT,CAWSAGPNQPQHF,NA,NA,TRBV30,TRBJ1-5
TGTGCCAGTAGTATCACCGGGACAGATAATTCACCCCTCCACTTT,CASSITGTDNSPLHF,TRBD1,NA,TRBV19,TRBJ1-6
TGTGCCAGCAGCCTCTTGACAGGGACCAATGAGCAGTTCTTC,CASSLLTGTNEQFF,TRBD1,once,TRBV7-8,TRBJ2-1
TGTGCCAGCAGCCTCACTTCTAGGGCCAACGTCCTGACTTTC,CASSLTSRANVLTF,NA,NA,TRBV7-6,TRBJ2-6
TGCGCCAGCGGACACGACGGACCCTACGAGCAGTACTTC,CASGHDGPYEQYF,NA,NA,TRBV5-1,TRBJ2-7
TGTGCCAGTAGTATAGGCCTAGGGGGGGAAGGCAATCAGCCCCAGCATTTT,CASSIGLGGEGNQPQHF,NA,NA,TRBV19,TRBJ1-5
TGTGCCAGCAGCTCCGGGGGTGGGAACACTGAAGCTTTCTTT,CASSSGGGNTEAFF,NA,NA,TRBV7-2,TRBJ1-1
TGTGCCAGCAGCTTAGACAGGTACTATGGCTACACCTTC,CASSLDRYYGYTF,NA,once,TRBV11-3,TRBJ1-2
TGTGCCACCCTTCCCAGAGGGCCGACTGAAGCTTTCTTT,CATLPRGPTEAFF,NA,NA,TRBV12-3/TRBV12-4,TRBJ1-1
TGTGCCAGCAGCCCTGGGACACTATATAATTCACCCCTCCACTTT,CASSPGTLYNSPLHF,NA,once,TRBV11-3,TRBJ1-6